These 18 T cell receptor beta chains share one sample of origin, sequenced in a study of blood T cell repertoires in COVID-19. Sequenced by immunoSEQ multiplex PCR; TCRdb stores in-frame clones only, minus some. Of a few hundred thousand clones in the sample, 75% to 90% were seen once. The sequenced sample consisted of PBMCs or T cells enriched from blood (not recorded which). These receptors originate from a woman aged 55-70 years who had recovered from COVID-19.

The genes are TRBV7-6 and TRBJ2-7; 7 bases fit TRBD2. The CDR3 contains 14 residues. From germline, CDR1 is SGHVS and CDR2 FNYEAQ. V dropped 4 bases and J dropped 2; count of bases not matched to a gene: 5. DNA for the CDR3: TGTGCCAGCAGCTCGTCTGCGGGGGCCTACGAGCAGTACTTC. Residues: CASSSSAGAYEQYF.

About this clone: At one end the junction does not follow the germline gene, possibly because of a read error. The chain uses TRBV7-7 and TRBJ2-5, with 7 bases identical to TRBD1. The CDR3 spans 15 residues. Germline V gene data show CDR1 as SSHAT and CDR2 as FNYEAQ (reference sequence). CDR3 nucleotides: TGTGCTAGCAGCCTCGTCACAGGGGAACAAGAGACCCAGTACTTC. Translation: CASSLVTGEQETQYF.

The chain recombines TRBV5-1 with TRBJ1-4; 7 nucleotides agree with TRBD1. Per germline, CDR1 SGHRS and CDR2 YFSETQ. The CDR3 consists of 14 residues. V was clipped by 4 bases and J by 7 bases; unmatched bases: 7. DNA for the CDR3: TGCGCCAGCAGCCCCAGACAGGGTGGTGAAAAACTGTTTTTT. Its translation is CASSPRQGGEKLFF. The full variable domain, its missing parts supplied by reference TRBV5-1 and TRBJ1-4, is KAGVTQTPRYLIKTRGQQVTLSCSPISGHRSVSWYQQTPGQGLQFLFEYFSETQRNKGNFPGRFSGRQFSNSRSEMNVSTLELGDSALYLCASSPRQGGEKLFFGSGTQLSVL.

The rearrangement links TRBV19 to TRBJ2-2; 12 bases agree with TRBD2. This CDR3 contains 15 residues. The junction had 6 bases not matched to a gene; V was cut back by 4 bases and J by 9 bases. Looked up from germline, CDR1 is LNHDA and CDR2 is SQIVND (reference sequence). CDR3 in DNA: TGTGCCAGTAGTAGGACTAGCGGGGCTCCCTGGGAGCTGTTTTTT. The encoded protein is CASSRTSGAPWELFF.

The chain recombines TRBV5-3 with TRBJ2-7; D possibly corresponds to TRBD1 (6 bases). TRBV5-3 falls under the ORF class, with uncertain function. The CDR3 is 17 residues long. The V end was cut by 5 bases, the J end by 5 bases, with 26 bases between. CDR3 in amino acids: CARSLPDPDRGAHEQYV. For the CDR3, the DNA is TGTGCCAGAAGTTTGCCGGACCCGGACAGAGGGGCCCACGAGCAGTACGTC.

The rearrangement links TRBV7-8 to TRBJ2-1; TRBD2 matches at 8 bases. V was pared by 2 bases and J by 5 bases, with 8 bases of the junction left unmatched. CDR1 and CDR2 from the germline V gene are SGHVS and FQNEAQ. This CDR3 has 16 residues. CDR3 residues: CASSLFQRGSNNEQFF. The CDR3 DNA reads as TGTGCCAGCAGCTTATTCCAGCGGGGGAGCAACAATGAGCAGTTCTTC.

This chain links TRBV5-1 with TRBJ1-2, with TRBD1 matching 7 bases. Germline loops: CDR1 SGHRS, CDR2 YFSETQ. V gave up 3 bases and J gave up 6 bases; unmatched junction bases: 5. This CDR3 comprises 13 residues. The CDR3: CASSSQGLDGYTF. CDR3 bases: TGCGCCAGCAGCTCACAGGGGTTGGATGGCTACACCTTC.

The gene calls are TRBV5-4 and TRBJ1-1, with TRBD1 as a possible D gene (5 bases). Trimming shortened V by 0 bases and J by 8 bases, and 11 bases separated the two germline ends. CDR3 length equals 13 residues. CDR1 and CDR2 from the germline V gene are SGHNT and YYREEE (reference sequence). In nucleotides, the CDR3 is TGTGCCAGCAGCTTGGACTGGGCAGGGGAAGCTTTCTTT. It is translated as CASSLDWAGEAFF.

The chain joins TRBV6-5 to TRBJ1-6, with D hard to call. Germline V gene data show CDR1 as MNHEY and CDR2 as SVGAGI. V was clipped by 6 bases and J by 7 bases, with 7 bases between them. The CDR3 extends over 12 amino acids. In DNA form, the CDR3 reads TGTGCCAGCAGCCATCCCAATTCACCCCTCCACTTT. Translation: CASSHPNSPLHF.

Concerning this clone: One end of the junction fails to match germline, which may point to a read error. The CDR3 reads CASSSTSGGVGEQFF. DNA for the CDR3: TGTGCTAGCAGCTCAACTAGCGGGGGGGTTGGGGAGCAGTTCTTC. This chain connects TRBV7-7 to TRBJ2-1; 13 bases are a match to TRBD2. From germline, CDR1 is SSHAT and CDR2 FNYEAQ (reference sequence). CDR3 length: 15 amino acids. Complete variable domain (other parts from reference TRBV7-7 and TRBJ2-1): GAGVSQSPRYKVTKRGQDVTLRCDPISSHATLYWYQQALGQGPEFLTYFNYEAQPDKSGLPSDRFSAERPEGSISTLTIQRTEQRDSAMYRCASSSTSGGVGEQFFGPGTRLTVL.

This clone was found a few times. The DNA for the CDR3 is TGCGCCAGCAGCTTGTCCTCTGAGGGTGAAAAACTGTTTTTT. Protein: CASSLSSEGEKLFF. The chain combines TRBV5-1 with TRBJ1-4; the D is unclear. V was trimmed by 1 base and J by 7 bases, leaving 11 bases between them. CDR1 and CDR2 from the germline V gene are SGHRS and YFSETQ. The CDR3 is made up of 14 amino acids.

The chain uses TRBV7-9 and TRBJ1-6, with 7 bases matching TRBD1. Germline assignment: CDR1 SEHNR and CDR2 FQNEAQ (reference sequence). Trimming cost V 3 bases and J 5 bases; bases outside gene matches: 1. The CDR3 totals 14 residues. The CDR3 DNA sequence: TGTGCCAGCAGCTTTACAGGGGATAATTCACCCCTCCACTTT. Encoded protein: CASSFTGDNSPLHF.

The chain combines TRBV7-2 with TRBJ1-2; no clear D. Germline V gene lookup returns CDR1 SGHTA and CDR2 FQGNSA. The CDR3 is made up of 14 amino acids. The ends were cut back, 5 bases at V and 4 bases at J, with 14 bases in the middle. CDR3 amino acids: CASSPKFQSYGYTF. Written as DNA, the CDR3 is TGTGCCAGCAGCCCGAAGTTTCAGTCCTATGGCTACACCTTC.

This rearrangement joins TRBV27 to TRBJ1-5; D is unresolved. CDR1 and CDR2 (germline): MNHEY, SMNVEV (reference sequence). The CDR3 sequence is 14 residues long. Trimming removed 3 bases at V and 2 bases at J, with 8 bases between. CDR3 in DNA: TGTGCCAGCAGTTTTAGTTCTGGCAATCAGCCCCAGCATTTT. Its protein product is CASSFSSGNQPQHF.

The gene calls are TRBV10-3 and TRBJ2-1; 7 bases map to TRBD2. This CDR3 has 14 residues. V shed 10 bases and J 4 bases; nucleotides not matched to a gene: 10. Germline CDR1 and CDR2: ENHRY and SYGVKD. The CDR3: CATGGGGNYNEQFF. The CDR3 nucleotides are TGTGCCACCGGTGGGGGGGGGAATTACAATGAGCAGTTCTTC.

The V and J genes are TRBV5-4 and TRBJ2-4, with TRBD2 matching 8 bases. This CDR3 has 16 amino acids. Trimming at V came to 4 bases and at J to 9 bases, leaving 15 bases not matched to a gene. The V gene's germline CDR1 is SGHNT and CDR2 YYREEE (reference sequence). In DNA, the CDR3 is TGTGCCAGCAGCGGTGGGTTCGGGGGGGCCGGTCCCATTCAGTACTTC. The encoded protein is CASSGGFGGAGPIQYF. Filled out from reference TRBV5-4 and TRBJ2-4, the complete variable domain reads ETGVTQSPTHLIKTRGQQVTLRCSSQSGHNTVSWYQQALGQGPQFIFQYYREEENGRGNFPPRFSGLQFPNYSSELNVNALELDDSALYLCASSGGFGGAGPIQYFGAGTRLSVL.

This clone has a handful of counts. The J gene is TRBJ1-2, the V gene TRBV24-1, with D possibly TRBD1 on 6 matching bases. The V end lost 5 bases, the J end lost 12 bases, and 18 bases lay between the germline ends. CDR1 and CDR2 (germline): KGHDR, SFDVKD. CDR3 length: 13 amino acids. The CDR3 bases are TGTGCCACCAGTGTAGGGGGAAAGAAGGGTCACACCTTC. Translated: CATSVGGKKGHTF.

As for this clone: Additional DNA sequences in this sample encode the identical CDR3. The V and J genes are TRBV2 and TRBJ2-3, with 7 bases fitting TRBD1. The V gene's germline CDR1 is SNHLY and CDR2 FYNNEI. The CDR3 loop spans 14 amino acids. V lost 6 bases to trimming and J lost 1 base; unmatched junction nucleotides: 4. CDR3 sequence: CASRAGGGTDTQYF. The CDR3 bases are TGTGCCAGCAGGGCAGGGGGAGGCACAGATACGCAGTATTTT.